A selection of T cell receptor beta chains follows, all from one sample in a study of cytomegalovirus exposure and HLA in healthy donors. The method was immunoSEQ multiplex PCR; TCRdb's version includes in-frame clones alone and lacks a portion of them. Of under 200,000 clones listed, 80% are singletons. Sequenced sample: PBMCs. The source of these receptors is a man in his forties in good health and CMV-seronegative. The CDR3 runs from the conserved cysteine through the conserved F or W. The order of the fields is CDR3 DNA, CDR3 protein, V gene, J gene, clone size, D gene. A D gene is named only where the DNA matches it firmly. Part of the rows lack a size; the others show once, few, many or a class for expanded clones.

TGTGCCAGCAGATCAGGACAGGGGGCCTTGTATACGCAGTATTTT	CASRSGQGALYTQYF	TRBV6-6	TRBJ2-3	few	TRBD1
TGTGCCAGCAGCACACCGGGAAGCTATGGCTACACCTTC	CASSTPGSYGYTF	TRBV7-9	TRBJ1-2	once	NA
TGTGCCAGCAGCTTAAACAGGTACACTGAAGCTTTCTTT	CASSLNRYTEAFF	TRBV7-3	TRBJ1-1	few	NA
TGTGCCAGCAGCTGGGGCGCAGGGGTAACAGATACGCAGTATTTT	CASSWGAGVTDTQYF	TRBV7-8	TRBJ2-3	once	NA
TGTGCCAGCAGCGCCGGGTCCTCAACTAATGAAAAACTGTTTTTT	CASSAGSSTNEKLFF	TRBV9	TRBJ1-4	NA	NA
TGTGCCAGCAGCCTGGGGGCAGGCACTGAAGCTTTCTTT	CASSLGAGTEAFF	TRBV6-1	TRBJ1-1	NA	NA
TGTGCCAGCAGCAGACAGGGGCTGCTTACCTACGAGCAGTACTTC	CASSRQGLLTYEQYF	TRBV5-6	TRBJ2-7	once	TRBD1
TGTGCCAGCAGCACTCCAAACCTTGCTAGCGGGAGGCACGAGCAGTACTTC	CASSTPNLASGRHEQYF	TRBV21-1	TRBJ2-7	NA	NA
TGTGCCACCACTCGCGGGAGCGGGGGCCCTACGGGCAATGAGCAGTTCTTC	CATTRGSGGPTGNEQFF	TRBV15	TRBJ2-1	NA	TRBD2
TGTGCCAGCAGTTACTCGGGACAGTGGGGTGAAAAACTGTTTTTT	CASSYSGQWGEKLFF	TRBV7-8	TRBJ1-4	NA	TRBD1
TGCAGCGGCGGACTAGCGAGCACCGGGGAGCTGTTTTTT	CSGGLASTGELFF	TRBV29-1	TRBJ2-2	once	TRBD2
TGTGCCAGCAGTGCTATGGGACAGGGGTATAATTCACCCCTCCACTTT	CASSAMGQGYNSPLHF	TRBV2	TRBJ1-6	NA	TRBD1
TGTGCCAGCAGTTACTCATCCTGGGCTTACAATGAGCAGTTCTTC	CASSYSSWAYNEQFF	TRBV6-5	TRBJ2-1	NA	NA
TGTGCCAGCAGCTCCCAGACGAGCGGGTTGAGTAATGAGCAGTTCTTC	CASSSQTSGLSNEQFF	TRBV11-3	TRBJ2-1	once	NA
TGTGCCAGCAGTTTATTGCGGGGGGGAACAGAAAAACTGTTTTTT	CASSLLRGGTEKLFF	TRBV27	TRBJ1-4	NA	NA
TGTGCCAGTAGACAGGGAGGGCAGAATTCACCCCTCCACTTT	CASRQGGQNSPLHF	TRBV19	TRBJ1-6	NA	NA
TGCGCCAGCAGCCATCGACTAGACTCCTACAATGAGCAGTTCTTC	CASSHRLDSYNEQFF	TRBV4-3	TRBJ2-1	NA	NA
TGCGCCAGCAGCTGGGGCGACAGCAATGAGCAGTTCTTC	CASSWGDSNEQFF	TRBV5-1	TRBJ2-1	NA	NA
TGCGCCAGCAGCTTCCTGGACAGTGCCTACGAGCAGTACTTC	CASSFLDSAYEQYF	TRBV5-1	TRBJ2-7	NA	NA
TGTGCCAGCAGCTTGGTGGAGGGTGTGGCGGGAGAGGAGCAGTTCTTC	CASSLVEGVAGEEQFF	TRBV5-4	TRBJ2-1	NA	TRBD2
TGTGCCAGCTCACCACCGACTCGGGGGGACAATCAGCCCCAGCATTTT	CASSPPTRGDNQPQHF	TRBV18	TRBJ1-5	NA	NA
TGTGCCAGCAGCCGAGACAGGGGGAATTCACCCCTCCACTTT	CASSRDRGNSPLHF	TRBV7-8	TRBJ1-6	NA	TRBD1
TGTGCCAGCTCACCACTTGGACAGGGACAAGATACGCAGTATTTT	CASSPLGQGQDTQYF	TRBV18	TRBJ2-3	NA	TRBD1
TGTGCCAGTAGTCCCGGACAGGGCCAAGAGACCCAGTACTTC	CASSPGQGQETQYF	TRBV19	TRBJ2-5	NA	TRBD1
TGTGCCAGCAGCTCTCCCGGGACTAGCGGGGGGGCCCTCTATGAGCAGTTCTTC	CASSSPGTSGGALYEQFF	TRBV5-4	TRBJ2-1	once	TRBD2
TGTGCCTGGAGTGTCCTCTACGAGCAGTACTTC	CAWSVLYEQYF	TRBV30	TRBJ2-7	NA	NA
TGTGCCAGCAGCTTGAGACGCCGGGAGCGGACCAAGTTCGGGGATGAGCAGTTCTTC	CASSLRRRERTKFGDEQFF	TRBV7-9	TRBJ2-1	NA	NA
TGTGCCAGCAGAGTACAGGGATCCTATGGCTACACCTTC	CASRVQGSYGYTF	TRBV2	TRBJ1-2	NA	NA
TGCGCCAGCAGCTTGGTTGGGGGGGGTGCCACTGAAGCTTTCTTT	CASSLVGGGATEAFF	TRBV5-1	TRBJ1-1	NA	NA
TGTGCCACCAGCAGCCCAAGAGCCCCCACAGATACGCAGTATTTT	CATSSPRAPTDTQYF	TRBV15	TRBJ2-3	NA	NA
TGTGCCAGCAGCCCCGTAATCACTGAAGCTTTCTTT	CASSPVITEAFF	TRBV14	TRBJ1-1	few	NA
TGTGCCACCAGCAGGAACAGGGGATACGAGCAGTACTTC	CATSRNRGYEQYF	TRBV15	TRBJ2-7	NA	TRBD1
TGCGCCAGCAGCCAAACGTCTCGCGGGGGGGACACAGATACGCAGTATTTT	CASSQTSRGGDTDTQYF	TRBV4-3	TRBJ2-3	NA	TRBD2
TGCAGCGTTAGACAGGGGGCAAATACCGGGGAGCTGTTTTTT	CSVRQGANTGELFF	TRBV29-1	TRBJ2-2	NA	TRBD1
TGTGCCAGCTCACCACGGACAGGGGACATTAATGAAAAACTGTTTTTT	CASSPRTGDINEKLFF	TRBV18	TRBJ1-4	once	TRBD1
TGTGCCAGCTCACCTGGGACAGGGGGCGGTGGCTACACCTTC	CASSPGTGGGGYTF	TRBV18	TRBJ1-2	NA	TRBD1
TGTGCCAGCTCACCCCCGGGACAGGGGGTCTATGGCTACACCTTC	CASSPPGQGVYGYTF	TRBV18	TRBJ1-2	NA	TRBD1
TGCAGCGTTGAAGCGGGTATTAACACCGGGGAGCTGTTTTTT	CSVEAGINTGELFF	TRBV29-1	TRBJ2-2	once	NA
TGCGCCAGCAGTTCCTCAGGGGGCCGGTTTCGCTCCTATAATTCACCCCTCCACTTT	CASSSSGGRFRSYNSPLHF	TRBV4-1	TRBJ1-6	NA	TRBD1
TGTGCCAGCAGTGGACAGGTGCCTAATCAGCCCCAGCATTTT	CASSGQVPNQPQHF	TRBV25-1	TRBJ1-5	NA	NA
TGCGCCAGCAGCTCCGGGGGGGCGATTGGTGAGCAGTACTTC	CASSSGGAIGEQYF	TRBV5-1	TRBJ2-7	once	TRBD2
TGTGCCAGCAGCCCCCAGGAGGCGGCAGGAAATCAGCCCCAGCATTTT	CASSPQEAAGNQPQHF	TRBV27	TRBJ1-5	NA	NA
TGTGCCAGCAGGACGGTTGGGGGCGCGGAGACCCAGTACTTC	CASRTVGGAETQYF	TRBV5-4	TRBJ2-5	NA	NA
TGTGCCAGCAGCTTAGCGTACGACATCACCTCCTACGAGCAGTACTTC	CASSLAYDITSYEQYF	TRBV7-2	TRBJ2-7	NA	NA
TGTGCCAGCAGCATCTCGACAGGGGATGGCTACACCTTC	CASSISTGDGYTF	TRBV7-2	TRBJ1-2	NA	TRBD1
TGTGCCAGCAGCTCGGGACAGTTTAATGAAAAACTGTTTTTT	CASSSGQFNEKLFF	TRBV7-6	TRBJ1-4	NA	TRBD1
TGTGCCAGCAGTGAAAGGGGCGCAGACTATGGCTACACCTTC	CASSERGADYGYTF	TRBV2	TRBJ1-2	NA	NA
TGTGCCAGCAGCGACCCCCGGGGGGCAGTTTATGGCTACACCTTC	CASSDPRGAVYGYTF	TRBV6-5	TRBJ1-2	NA	NA
TGTGCCAGCAGTCCCCAAACCGGGTTTCATCTAGCTGGAAACACCATATATTTT	CASSPQTGFHLAGNTIYF	TRBV25-1	TRBJ1-3	NA	NA
TGTGCCAGCAAGGCCATGAACCGGGGGGGGACTGAAGCTTTCTTT	CASKAMNRGGTEAFF	TRBV2	TRBJ1-1	NA	NA